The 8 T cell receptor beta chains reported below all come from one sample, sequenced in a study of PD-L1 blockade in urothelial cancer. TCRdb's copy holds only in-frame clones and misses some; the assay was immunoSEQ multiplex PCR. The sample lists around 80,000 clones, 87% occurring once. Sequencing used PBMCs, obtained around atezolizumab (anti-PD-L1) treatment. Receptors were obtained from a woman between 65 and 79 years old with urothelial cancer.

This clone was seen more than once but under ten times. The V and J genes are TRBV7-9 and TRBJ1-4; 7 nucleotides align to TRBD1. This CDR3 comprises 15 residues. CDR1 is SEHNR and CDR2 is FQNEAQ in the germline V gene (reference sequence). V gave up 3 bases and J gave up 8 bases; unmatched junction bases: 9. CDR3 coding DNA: TGTGCCAGCAGCTTTGTGCACAGGGGTTGGGAAAAACTGTTTTTT. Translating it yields CASSFVHRGWEKLFF.

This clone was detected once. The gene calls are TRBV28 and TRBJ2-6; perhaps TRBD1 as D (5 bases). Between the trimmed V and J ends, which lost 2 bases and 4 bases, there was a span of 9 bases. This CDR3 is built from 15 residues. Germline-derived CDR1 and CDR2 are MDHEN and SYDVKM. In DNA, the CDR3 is TGTGCCAGCAGTTTAACAGGATCCGGGGCCAACGTCCTGACTTTC. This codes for CASSLTGSGANVLTF.

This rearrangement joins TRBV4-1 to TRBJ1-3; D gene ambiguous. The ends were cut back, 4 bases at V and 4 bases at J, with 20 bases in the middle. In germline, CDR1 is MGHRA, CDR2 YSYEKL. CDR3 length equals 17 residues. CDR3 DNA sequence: TGCGCCAGCAGCCTCGAGTATTCACGAGGCGGAGGAAACACCATATATTTT. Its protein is CASSLEYSRGGGNTIYF.

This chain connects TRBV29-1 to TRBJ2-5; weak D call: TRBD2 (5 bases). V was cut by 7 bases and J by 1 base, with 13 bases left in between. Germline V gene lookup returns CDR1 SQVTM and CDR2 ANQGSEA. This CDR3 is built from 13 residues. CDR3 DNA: TGCAGCGGGAAATGGGAGATCCAAGAGACCCAGTACTTC. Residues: CSGKWEIQETQYF.

The CDR3, as DNA: TGTGCCAGCAGTTTAAGGGGTTACTATGGCTACACCTTC. Residues: CASSLRGYYGYTF. The chain is built from TRBV27 and TRBJ1-2; tentatively, D is TRBD1 (5 bases). The CDR3 spans 13 residues. CDR1 MNHEY and CDR2 SMNVEV come from the germline V gene (reference sequence). The V and J ends lost 2 bases and 3 bases respectively, with 7 bases between them.

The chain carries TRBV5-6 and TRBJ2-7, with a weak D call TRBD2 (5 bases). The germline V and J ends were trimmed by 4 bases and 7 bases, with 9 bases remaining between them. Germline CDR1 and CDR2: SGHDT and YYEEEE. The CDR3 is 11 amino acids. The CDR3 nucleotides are TGTGCCAGCAGCGACTACGGGGAGCAGTACTTC. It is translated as CASSDYGEQYF.

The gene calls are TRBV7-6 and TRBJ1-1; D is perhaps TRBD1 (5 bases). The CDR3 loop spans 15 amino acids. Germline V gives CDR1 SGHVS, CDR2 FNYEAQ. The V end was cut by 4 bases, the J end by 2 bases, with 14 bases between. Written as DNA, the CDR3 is TGTGCCAGCAGCTCCCAGGGTATGGAAAACACTGAAGCTTTCTTT. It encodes CASSSQGMENTEAFF. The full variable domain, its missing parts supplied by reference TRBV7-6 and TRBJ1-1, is GAGVSQSPRYKVTKRGQDVALRCDPISGHVSLYWYRQALGQGPEFLTYFNYEAQQDKSGLPNDRFSAERPEGSISTLTIQRTEQRDSAMYRCASSSQGMENTEAFFGQGTRLTVV.

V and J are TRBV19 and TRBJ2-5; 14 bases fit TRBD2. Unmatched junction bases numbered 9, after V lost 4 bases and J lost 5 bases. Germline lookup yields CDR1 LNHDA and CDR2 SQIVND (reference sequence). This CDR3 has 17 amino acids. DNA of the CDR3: TGTGCCAGTAGTACCGGGACTAGCGGGGGTCGAGGGGAGACCCAGTACTTC. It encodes CASSTGTSGGRGETQYF.